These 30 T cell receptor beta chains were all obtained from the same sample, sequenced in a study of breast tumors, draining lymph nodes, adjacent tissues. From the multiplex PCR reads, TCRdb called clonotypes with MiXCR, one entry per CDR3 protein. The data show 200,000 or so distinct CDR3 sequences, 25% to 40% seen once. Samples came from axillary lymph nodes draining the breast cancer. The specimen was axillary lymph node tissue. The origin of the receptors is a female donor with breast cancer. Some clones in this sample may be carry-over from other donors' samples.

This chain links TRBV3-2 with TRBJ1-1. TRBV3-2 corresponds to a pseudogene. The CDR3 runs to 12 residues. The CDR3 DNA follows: TGTGCCAGCAGCCGCGTCCACACTGAAGCTTTCTTT. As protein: CASSRVHTEAFF.

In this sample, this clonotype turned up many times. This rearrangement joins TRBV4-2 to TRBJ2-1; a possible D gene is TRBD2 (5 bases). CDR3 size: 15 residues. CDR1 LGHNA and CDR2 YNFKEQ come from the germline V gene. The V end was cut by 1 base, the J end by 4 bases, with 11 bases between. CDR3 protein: CASSQGASNYNEQFF. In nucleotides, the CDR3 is TGTGCCAGCAGCCAAGGGGCTAGCAATTACAATGAGCAGTTCTTC.

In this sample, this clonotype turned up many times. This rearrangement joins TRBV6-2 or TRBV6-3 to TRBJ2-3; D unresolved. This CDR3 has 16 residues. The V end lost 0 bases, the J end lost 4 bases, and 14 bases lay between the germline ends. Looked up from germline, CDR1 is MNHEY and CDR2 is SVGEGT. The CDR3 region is CASSYSATEISDTQYF. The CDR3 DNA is TGTGCCAGCAGTTACTCAGCGACGGAGATATCAGATACGCAGTATTTT.

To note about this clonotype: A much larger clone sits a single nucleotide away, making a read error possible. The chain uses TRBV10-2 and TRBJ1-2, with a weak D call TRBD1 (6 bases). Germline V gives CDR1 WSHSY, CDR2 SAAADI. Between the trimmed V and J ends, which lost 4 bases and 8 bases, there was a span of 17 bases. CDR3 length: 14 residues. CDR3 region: CASSGRDTVRGYTF. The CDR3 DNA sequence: TGCGCCAGCAGTGGGCGGGACACCGTGAGGGGCTACACCTTC.

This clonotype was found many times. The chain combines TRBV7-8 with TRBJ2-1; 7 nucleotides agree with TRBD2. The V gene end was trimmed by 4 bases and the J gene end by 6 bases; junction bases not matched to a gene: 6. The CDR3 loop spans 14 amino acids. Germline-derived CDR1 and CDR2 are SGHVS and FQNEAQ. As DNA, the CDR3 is TGTGCCAGCAGCTCCGGACTAGTGGGCAATGAGCAGTTCTTC. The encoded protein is CASSSGLVGNEQFF.

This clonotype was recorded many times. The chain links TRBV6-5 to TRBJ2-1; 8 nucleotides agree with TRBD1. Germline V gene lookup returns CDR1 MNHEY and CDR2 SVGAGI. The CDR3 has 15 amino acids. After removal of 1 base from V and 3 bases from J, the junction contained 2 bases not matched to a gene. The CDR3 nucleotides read TGTGCCAGCAGTTACTTAGGACAGGGCTACAATGAGCAGTTCTTC. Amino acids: CASSYLGQGYNEQFF.

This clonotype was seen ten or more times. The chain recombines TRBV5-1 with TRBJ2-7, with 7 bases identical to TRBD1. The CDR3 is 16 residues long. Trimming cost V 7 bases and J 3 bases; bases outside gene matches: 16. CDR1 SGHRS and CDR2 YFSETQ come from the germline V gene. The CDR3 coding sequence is TGCGCCAGCGACGACAGGGTACTAGAAGTTAACTACGAGCAGTACTTC. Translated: CASDDRVLEVNYEQYF.

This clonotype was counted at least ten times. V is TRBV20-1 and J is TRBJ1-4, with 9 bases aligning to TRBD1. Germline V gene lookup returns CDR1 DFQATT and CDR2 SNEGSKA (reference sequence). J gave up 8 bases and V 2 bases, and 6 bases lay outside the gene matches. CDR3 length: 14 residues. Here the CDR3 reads CSARIGTGTEKLFF. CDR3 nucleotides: TGCAGTGCTAGAATCGGGACAGGGACCGAAAAACTGTTTTTT.

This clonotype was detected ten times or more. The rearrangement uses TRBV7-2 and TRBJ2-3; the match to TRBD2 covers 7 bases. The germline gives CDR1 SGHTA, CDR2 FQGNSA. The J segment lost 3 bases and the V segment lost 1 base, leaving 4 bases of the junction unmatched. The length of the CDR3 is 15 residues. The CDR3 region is CASSLGGGATDTQYF. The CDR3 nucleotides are TGTGCCAGCAGCTTAGGGGGGGGAGCGACAGATACGCAGTATTTT.

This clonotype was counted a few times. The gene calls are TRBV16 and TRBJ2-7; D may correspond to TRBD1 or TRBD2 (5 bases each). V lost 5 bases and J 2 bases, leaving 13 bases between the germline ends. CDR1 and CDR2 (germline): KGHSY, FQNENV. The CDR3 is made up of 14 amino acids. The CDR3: CASSAWDRTYEQYF. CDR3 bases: TGTGCCAGCAGCGCTTGGGACCGAACCTACGAGCAGTACTTC.

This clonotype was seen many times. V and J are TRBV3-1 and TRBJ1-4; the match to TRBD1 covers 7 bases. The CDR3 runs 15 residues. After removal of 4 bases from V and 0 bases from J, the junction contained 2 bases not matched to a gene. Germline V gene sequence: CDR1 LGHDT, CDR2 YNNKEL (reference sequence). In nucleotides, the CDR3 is TGTGCCAGCAGCCGGGACAGCGCAACTAATGAAAAACTGTTTTTT. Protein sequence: CASSRDSATNEKLFF.

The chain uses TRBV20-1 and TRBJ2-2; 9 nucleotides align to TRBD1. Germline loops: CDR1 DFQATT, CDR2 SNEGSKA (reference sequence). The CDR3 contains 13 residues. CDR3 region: CVPWDRATGELFF. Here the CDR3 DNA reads TGCGTCCCGTGGGACAGGGCCACCGGGGAGCTGTTTTTT.

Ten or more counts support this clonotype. CDR3 DNA: TGTGCCAGCAGCCAACTTGCTAGGTCAGGTGTGGATGAGCAGTTCTTC. This translates into CASSQLARSGVDEQFF. The chain links TRBV14 to TRBJ2-1; D uncertain. This CDR3 comprises 16 residues. Trimming shortened V by 2 bases and J by 8 bases, and 19 bases separated the two germline ends. Germline V CDR1 and CDR2: SGHDN, FVKESK.

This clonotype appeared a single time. CDR3 in amino acids: CASSLAGAYENIQYF. The DNA for the CDR3 is TGTGCCAGCAGCTTAGCGGGGGCTTATGAGAACATTCAGTACTTC. The rearrangement joins TRBV11-2 to TRBJ2-4; D possibly matches TRBD1 or TRBD2 (6 bases each). CDR1 and CDR2 from the germline V gene are SGHAT and FQNNGV. The CDR3 runs 15 residues. V was cut by 1 base and J by 7 bases, with 14 bases left in between.

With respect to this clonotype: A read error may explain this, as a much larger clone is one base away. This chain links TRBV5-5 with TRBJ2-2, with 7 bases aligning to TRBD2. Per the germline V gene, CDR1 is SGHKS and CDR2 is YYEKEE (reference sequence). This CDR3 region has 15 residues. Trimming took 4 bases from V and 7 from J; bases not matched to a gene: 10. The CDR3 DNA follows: TGTGCCAGCAGCGCGGGGGTAACGCAAATCGGGGAGCTGTTTTTT. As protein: CASSAGVTQIGELFF.

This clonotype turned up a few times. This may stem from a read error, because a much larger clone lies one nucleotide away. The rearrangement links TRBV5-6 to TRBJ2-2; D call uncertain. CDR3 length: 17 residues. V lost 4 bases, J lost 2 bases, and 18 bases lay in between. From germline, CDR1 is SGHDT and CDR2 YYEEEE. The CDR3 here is CASSPLDTVQNTGELFF. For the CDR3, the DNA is TGTGCCAGCAGCCCACTCGACACAGTCCAAAACACCGGGGAGCTGTTTTTT.

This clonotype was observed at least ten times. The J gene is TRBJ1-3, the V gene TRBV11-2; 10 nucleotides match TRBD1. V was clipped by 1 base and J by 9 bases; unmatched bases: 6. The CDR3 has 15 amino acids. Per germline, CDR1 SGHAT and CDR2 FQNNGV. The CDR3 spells CASSLVSTGGLTIYF. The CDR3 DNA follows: TGTGCCAGCAGCTTAGTTTCGACAGGGGGCCTCACCATATATTTT. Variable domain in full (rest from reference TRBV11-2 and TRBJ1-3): EAGVAQSPRYKIIEKRQSVAFWCNPISGHATLYWYQQILGQGPKLLIQFQNNGVVDDSQLPKDRFSAERLKGVDSTLKIQPAKLEDSAVYLCASSLVSTGGLTIYFGEGSWLTVV.

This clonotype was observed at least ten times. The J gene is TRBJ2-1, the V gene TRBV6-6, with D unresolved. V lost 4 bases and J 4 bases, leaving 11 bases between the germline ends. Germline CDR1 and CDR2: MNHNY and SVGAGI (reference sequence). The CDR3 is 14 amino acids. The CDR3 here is CASSSPLEYNEQFF. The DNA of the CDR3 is TGTGCCAGCAGTTCCCCCCTGGAGTACAATGAGCAGTTCTTC.

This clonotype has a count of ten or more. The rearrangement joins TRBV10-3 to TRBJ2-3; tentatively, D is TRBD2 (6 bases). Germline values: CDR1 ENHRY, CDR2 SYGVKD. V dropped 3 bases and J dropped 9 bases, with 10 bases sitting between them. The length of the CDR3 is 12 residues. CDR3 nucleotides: TGTGCCATCAGTGAACGCGGGGAAACGCAGTATTTT. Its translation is CAISERGETQYF.

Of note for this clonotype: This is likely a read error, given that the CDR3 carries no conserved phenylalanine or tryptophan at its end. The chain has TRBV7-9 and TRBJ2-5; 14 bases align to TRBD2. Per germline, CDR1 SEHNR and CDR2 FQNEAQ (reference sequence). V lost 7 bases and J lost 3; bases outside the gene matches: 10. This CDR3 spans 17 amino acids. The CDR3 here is CASNWGLAGEPEETQYS. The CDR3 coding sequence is TGTGCCAGCAACTGGGGACTAGCGGGGGAGCCCGAAGAGACCCAGTACTCC.

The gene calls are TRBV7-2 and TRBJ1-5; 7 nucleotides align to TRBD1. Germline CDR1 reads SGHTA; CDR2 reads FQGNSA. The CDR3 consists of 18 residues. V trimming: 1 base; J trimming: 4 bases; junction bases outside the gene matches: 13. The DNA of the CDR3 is TGTGCCAGCAGCTTAGAGGGACTAGCGGGACAGCCTAATCAGCCCCAGCATTTT. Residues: CASSLEGLAGQPNQPQHF. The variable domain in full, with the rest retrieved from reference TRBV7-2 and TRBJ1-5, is GAGVSQSPSNKVTEKGKDVELRCDPISGHTALYWYRQSLGQGLEFLIYFQGNSAPDKSGLPSDRFSAERTGGSVSTLTIQRTQQEDSAVYLCASSLEGLAGQPNQPQHFGDGTRLSIL.

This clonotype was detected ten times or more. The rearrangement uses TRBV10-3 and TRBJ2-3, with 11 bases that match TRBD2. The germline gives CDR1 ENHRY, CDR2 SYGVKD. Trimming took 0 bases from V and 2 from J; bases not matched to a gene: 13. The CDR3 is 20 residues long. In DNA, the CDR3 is TGTGCCATCAGTGAGTCAGGTAGCGGGAGGGCCCGGAAAACCACAGATACGCAGTATTTT. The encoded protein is CAISESGSGRARKTTDTQYF.

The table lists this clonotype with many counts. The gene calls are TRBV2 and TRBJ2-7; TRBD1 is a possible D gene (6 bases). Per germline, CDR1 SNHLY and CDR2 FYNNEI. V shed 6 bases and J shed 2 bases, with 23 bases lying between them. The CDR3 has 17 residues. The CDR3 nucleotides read TGTGCCAGCAGAAGAAGAGATTCGTACCAGGGGACCTACGAGCAGTACTTC. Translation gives CASRRRDSYQGTYEQYF.

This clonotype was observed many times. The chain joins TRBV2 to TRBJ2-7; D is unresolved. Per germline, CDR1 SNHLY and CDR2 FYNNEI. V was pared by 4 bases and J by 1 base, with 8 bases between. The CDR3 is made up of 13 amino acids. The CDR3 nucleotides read TGTGCCAGCAGTGGAGGAAGATCCTACGAGCAGTACTTC. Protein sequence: CASSGGRSYEQYF.

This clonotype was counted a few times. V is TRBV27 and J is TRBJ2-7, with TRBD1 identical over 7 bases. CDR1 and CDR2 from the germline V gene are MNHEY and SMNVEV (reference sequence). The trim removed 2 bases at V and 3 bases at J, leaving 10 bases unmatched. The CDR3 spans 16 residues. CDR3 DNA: TGTGCCAGCAGTTTAGGGTACAGGGGTTCAGGCTACGAGCAGTACTTC. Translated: CASSLGYRGSGYEQYF.

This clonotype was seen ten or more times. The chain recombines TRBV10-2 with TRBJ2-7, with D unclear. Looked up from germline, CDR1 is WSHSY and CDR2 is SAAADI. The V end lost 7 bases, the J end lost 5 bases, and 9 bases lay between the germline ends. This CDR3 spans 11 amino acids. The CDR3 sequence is CASTIQDEQYF. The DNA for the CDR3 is TGCGCCAGCACAATTCAGGACGAGCAGTACTTC.

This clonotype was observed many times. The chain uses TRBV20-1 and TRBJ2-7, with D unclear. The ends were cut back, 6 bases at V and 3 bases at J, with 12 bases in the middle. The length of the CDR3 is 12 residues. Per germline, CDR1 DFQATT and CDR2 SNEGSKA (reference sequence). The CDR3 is CSASERLYEQYF. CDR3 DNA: TGCAGTGCCTCGGAACGCCTCTACGAGCAGTACTTC.

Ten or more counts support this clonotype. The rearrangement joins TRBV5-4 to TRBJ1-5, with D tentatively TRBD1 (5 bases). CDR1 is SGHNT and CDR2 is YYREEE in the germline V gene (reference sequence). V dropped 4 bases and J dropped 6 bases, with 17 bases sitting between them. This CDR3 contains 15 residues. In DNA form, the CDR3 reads TGTGCCAGCAGCCCCGGCCCCAGTGGGGGTCAGCCCCAGCATTTT. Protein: CASSPGPSGGQPQHF.

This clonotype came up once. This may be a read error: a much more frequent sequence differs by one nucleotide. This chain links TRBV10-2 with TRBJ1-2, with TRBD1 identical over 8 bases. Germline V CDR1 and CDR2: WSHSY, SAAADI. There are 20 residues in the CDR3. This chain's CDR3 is CASSESALLLTGQGGYGYPF. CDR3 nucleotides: TGCGCCAGCAGTGAGTCCGCCCTTCTTTTGACTGGACAGGGAGGCTATGGCTACCCCTTC.

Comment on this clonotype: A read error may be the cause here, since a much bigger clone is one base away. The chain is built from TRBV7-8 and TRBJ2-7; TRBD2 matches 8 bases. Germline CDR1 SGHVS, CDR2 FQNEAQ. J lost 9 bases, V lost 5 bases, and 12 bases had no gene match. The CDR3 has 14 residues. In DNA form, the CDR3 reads TGTGCCAGCAGCCAAGGGGTAGCGGGAAGGGGGCAGTACTTC. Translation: CASSQGVAGRGQYF.